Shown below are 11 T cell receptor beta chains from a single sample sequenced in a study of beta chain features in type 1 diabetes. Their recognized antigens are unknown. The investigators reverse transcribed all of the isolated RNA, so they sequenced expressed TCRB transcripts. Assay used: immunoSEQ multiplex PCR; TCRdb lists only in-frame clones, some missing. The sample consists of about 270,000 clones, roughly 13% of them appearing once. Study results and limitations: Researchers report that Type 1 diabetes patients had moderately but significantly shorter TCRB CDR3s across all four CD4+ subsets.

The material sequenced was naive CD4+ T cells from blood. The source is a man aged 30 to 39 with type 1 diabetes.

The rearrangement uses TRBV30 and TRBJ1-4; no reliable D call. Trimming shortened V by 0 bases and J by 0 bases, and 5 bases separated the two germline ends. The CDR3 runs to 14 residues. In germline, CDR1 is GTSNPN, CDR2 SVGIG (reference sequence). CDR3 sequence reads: CAWSVLTTNEKLFF. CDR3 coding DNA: TGTGCCTGGAGTGTACTTACAACTAATGAAAAACTGTTTTTT. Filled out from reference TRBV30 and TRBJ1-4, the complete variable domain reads SQTIHQWPATLVQPVGSPLSLECTVEGTSNPNLYWYRQAAGRGLQLLFYSVGIGQISSEVPQNLSASRPQDRQFILSSKKLLLSDSGFYLCAWSVLTTNEKLFFGSGTQLSVL.

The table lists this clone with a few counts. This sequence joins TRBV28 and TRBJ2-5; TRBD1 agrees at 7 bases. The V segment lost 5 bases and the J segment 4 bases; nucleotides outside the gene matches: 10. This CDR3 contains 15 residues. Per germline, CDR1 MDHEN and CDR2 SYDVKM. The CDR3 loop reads CASSTPTGAGETQYF. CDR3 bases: TGTGCCAGCAGTACGCCCACAGGGGCTGGAGAGACCCAGTACTTC.

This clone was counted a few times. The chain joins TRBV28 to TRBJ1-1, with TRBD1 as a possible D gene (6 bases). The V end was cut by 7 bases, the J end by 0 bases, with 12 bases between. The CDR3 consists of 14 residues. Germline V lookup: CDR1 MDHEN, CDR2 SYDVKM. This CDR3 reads CASNRQGMNTEAFF. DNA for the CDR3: TGTGCCAGCAACCGCCAGGGGATGAACACTGAAGCTTTCTTT.

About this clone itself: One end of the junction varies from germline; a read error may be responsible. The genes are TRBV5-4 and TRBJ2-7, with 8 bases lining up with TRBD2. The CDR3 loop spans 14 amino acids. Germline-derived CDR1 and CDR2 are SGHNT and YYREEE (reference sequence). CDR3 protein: CASSSGTRSSEQYF. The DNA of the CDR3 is TGTGCCAGCAGTTCCGGGACTAGATCCTCCGAGCAGTACTTC.

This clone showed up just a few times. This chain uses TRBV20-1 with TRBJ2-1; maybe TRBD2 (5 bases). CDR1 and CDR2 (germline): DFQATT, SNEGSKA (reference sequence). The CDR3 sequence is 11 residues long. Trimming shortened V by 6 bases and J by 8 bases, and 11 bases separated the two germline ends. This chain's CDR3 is CSAASSDEQFF. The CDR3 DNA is TGCAGTGCAGCTAGCAGCGATGAGCAGTTCTTC.

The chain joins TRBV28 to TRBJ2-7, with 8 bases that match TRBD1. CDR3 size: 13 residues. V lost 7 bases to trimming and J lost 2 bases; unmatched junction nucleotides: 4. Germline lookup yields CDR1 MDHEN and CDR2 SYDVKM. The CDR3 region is CASNRDRPYEQYF. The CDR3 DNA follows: TGTGCCAGCAACCGGGACAGGCCCTACGAGCAGTACTTC.

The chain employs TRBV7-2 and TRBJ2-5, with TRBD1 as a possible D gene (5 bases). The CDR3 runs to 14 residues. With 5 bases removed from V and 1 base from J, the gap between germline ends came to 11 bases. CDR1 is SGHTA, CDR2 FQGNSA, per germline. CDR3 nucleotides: TGTGCCAGCAGCATTAGCAGGGCCCAAGAGACCCAGTACTTC. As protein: CASSISRAQETQYF.

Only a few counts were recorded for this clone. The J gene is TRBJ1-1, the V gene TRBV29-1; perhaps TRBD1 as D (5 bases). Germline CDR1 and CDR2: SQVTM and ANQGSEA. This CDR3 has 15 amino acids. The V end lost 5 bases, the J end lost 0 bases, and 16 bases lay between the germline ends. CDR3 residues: CSVRTSRLLNTEAFF. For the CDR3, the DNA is TGCAGCGTTAGGACATCCCGGCTTTTGAACACTGAAGCTTTCTTT.

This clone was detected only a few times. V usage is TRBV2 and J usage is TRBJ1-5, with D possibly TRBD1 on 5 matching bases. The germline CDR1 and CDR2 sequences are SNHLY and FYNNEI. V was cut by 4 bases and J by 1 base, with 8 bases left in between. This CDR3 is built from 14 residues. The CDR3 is CASSVAGSNQPQHF. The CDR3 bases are TGTGCCAGCAGTGTGGCAGGGAGCAATCAGCCCCAGCATTTT.

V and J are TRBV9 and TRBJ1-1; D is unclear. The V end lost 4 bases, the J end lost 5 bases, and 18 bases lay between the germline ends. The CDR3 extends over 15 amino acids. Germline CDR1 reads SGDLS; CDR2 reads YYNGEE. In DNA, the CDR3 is TGTGCCAGCAGCCCGCAGCCTGGGTGGGCGACTGAAGCTTTCTTT. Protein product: CASSPQPGWATEAFF.

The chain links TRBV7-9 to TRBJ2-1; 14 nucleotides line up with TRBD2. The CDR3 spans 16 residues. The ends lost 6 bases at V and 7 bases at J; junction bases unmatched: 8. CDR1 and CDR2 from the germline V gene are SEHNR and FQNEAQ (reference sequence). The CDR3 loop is CASSSTGLAGGNEQFF. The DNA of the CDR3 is TGTGCCAGCAGTTCTACCGGACTAGCGGGAGGTAATGAGCAGTTCTTC.